One and the same sample provided the 19 T cell receptor beta chains below, sequenced in a study of memory CD4+ T cells and cytomegalovirus serostatus. The sort gate was single viable CD3+CD4+CD8-CD45RO+ cells for memory CD4+ T cells. The assay was immunoSEQ multiplex PCR, and TCRdb's table has in-frame clones only and misses some. The sample consists of 85,000 to 100,000 clones, 75% to 90% of them appearing once. Input material: memory CD4+ T cells from blood. These receptors all come from an adult in good health and CMV-seropositive.

The chain links TRBV6-5 to TRBJ2-3; D is undetermined. Germline V CDR1 and CDR2: MNHEY, SVGAGI. The CDR3 extends over 15 amino acids. The germline V and J ends were trimmed by 6 bases and 0 bases, with 13 bases remaining between them. Here the CDR3 DNA reads TGTGCCAGCAGAGGACCAACACCGAGCACAGATACGCAGTATTTT. This gives the protein CASRGPTPSTDTQYF.

The table lists this clone with a few counts. The gene calls are TRBV28 and TRBJ2-2; 9 nucleotides match TRBD2. This CDR3 is built from 16 residues. Per germline, CDR1 MDHEN and CDR2 SYDVKM. The V and J ends lost 0 bases and 4 bases, in that order; junction bases with no gene match: 3. This CDR3 reads CASSLWTSGRTGELFF. The CDR3 DNA reads TGTGCCAGCAGTTTATGGACTAGCGGACGCACCGGGGAGCTGTTTTTT.

This clone has just a few counts. This chain connects TRBV7-2 to TRBJ2-7; D gene unclear. This CDR3 is 14 amino acids long. CDR1 and CDR2 (germline): SGHTA, FQGNSA. V shed 5 bases and J shed 0 bases, with 11 bases lying between them. The CDR3 reads CASSRKGFSYEQYF. The DNA for the CDR3 is TGTGCCAGCAGCCGGAAGGGATTCTCCTACGAGCAGTACTTC.

The chain links TRBV7-2 to TRBJ1-2; the match to TRBD1 covers 7 bases. This CDR3 spans 13 amino acids. V lost 5 bases, J lost 3 bases, and 3 bases stayed unmatched. The germline CDR1 and CDR2 sequences are SGHTA and FQGNSA. The CDR3 is CASSQDRDYGYTF. CDR3 in DNA: TGTGCCAGCAGCCAAGACAGGGACTATGGCTACACCTTC.

The V and J genes are TRBV19 and TRBJ1-5, with 10 positions matching TRBD1. CDR3 length: 15 residues. J lost 3 bases, V lost 7 bases, and 6 bases had no gene match. Germline loops: CDR1 LNHDA, CDR2 SQIVND (reference sequence). This chain's CDR3 is CASMRGQGYNQPQHF. As DNA, the CDR3 is TGTGCCAGTATGAGGGGACAGGGGTACAATCAGCCCCAGCATTTT.

This clone showed up just a few times. The chain carries TRBV7-8 and TRBJ2-3; D remains ambiguous. Between the trimmed V and J ends, which lost 1 base and 7 bases, there was a span of 6 bases. Per germline, CDR1 SGHVS and CDR2 FQNEAQ. The CDR3 has 12 residues. CDR3 coding DNA: TGTGCCAGCAGCTTAGACTTGCATACGCAGTATTTT. Its protein is CASSLDLHTQYF.

V is TRBV28 and J is TRBJ1-3, with D uncertain. CDR1 and CDR2 from the germline V gene are MDHEN and SYDVKM. This CDR3 spans 13 amino acids. With 3 bases removed from V and 7 bases from J, the gap between germline ends came to 10 bases. The CDR3 here is CASSLVSGNTIYF. The CDR3 DNA reads TGTGCCAGCAGTTTGGTTTCCGGGAACACCATATATTTT.

V usage is TRBV4-2 and J usage is TRBJ2-7; D may match TRBD1 or TRBD2 (5 bases each). The germline V and J ends were trimmed by 2 bases and 5 bases, with 19 bases remaining between them. CDR1 is LGHNA, CDR2 YNFKEQ, per germline. The CDR3 consists of 16 residues. For the CDR3, the DNA is TGTGCCAGCAGCCAACCTGAATCAGGGAGTATCGACGAGCAGTACTTC. It specifies CASSQPESGSIDEQYF.

The chain links TRBV28 to TRBJ1-2; tentatively, D is TRBD1 (6 bases). Trimming cost V 6 bases and J 8 bases, with 19 bases left between them. The CDR3 consists of 14 residues. Looked up from germline, CDR1 is MDHEN and CDR2 is SYDVKM. This CDR3 reads CASSKPLGASGYTF. CDR3 bases: TGTGCCAGCAGCAAACCTCTGGGGGCGAGCGGCTACACCTTC.

V and J are TRBV2 and TRBJ2-7, with unresolved D. The CDR3 runs to 13 residues. The germline CDR1 and CDR2 sequences are SNHLY and FYNNEI. V was cut by 6 bases and J by 6 bases, with 15 bases left in between. The CDR3 protein is CASRNLRSGEQYF. The CDR3 bases are TGTGCCAGCAGGAACTTGCGTTCGGGCGAGCAGTACTTC.

The chain links TRBV28 to TRBJ2-1, with unresolved D. Germline CDR1 MDHEN, CDR2 SYDVKM. The CDR3 spans 13 residues. CDR3 in amino acids: CTTGANSYNEQFF. The CDR3 DNA follows: TGTACCACCGGAGCGAACTCCTACAATGAGCAGTTCTTC.

The chain's CDR3 is CAIASVRSRGDTQYF. CDR3 sequence (DNA): TGTGCCATCGCGTCTGTAAGGTCCCGCGGAGATACGCAGTATTTT. The chain combines TRBV28 with TRBJ2-3; D is unresolved. Trimming pared 10 bases from V and 5 bases from J, leaving 22 bases between. Germline V gene data show CDR1 as MDHEN and CDR2 as SYDVKM. The CDR3 sequence is 15 residues long. Supplemented by reference TRBV28 and TRBJ2-3, the full variable domain reads DVKVTQSSRYLVKRTGEKVFLECVQDMDHENMFWYRQDPGLGLRLIYFSYDVKMKEKGDIPEGYSVSREKKERFSLILESASTNQTSMYLCAIASVRSRGDTQYFGPGTRLTVL.

This clone was counted once. This chain links TRBV29-1 with TRBJ2-3; maybe TRBD1 (5 bases). Germline CDR1 SQVTM, CDR2 ANQGSEA. Trimming pared 7 bases from V and 0 bases from J, leaving 8 bases between. This CDR3 is built from 12 residues. As DNA, the CDR3 is TGCAGCGCGACAGCTAGCACAGATACGCAGTATTTT. The encoded protein is CSATASTDTQYF.

This clone was counted once. This chain connects TRBV29-1 to TRBJ1-4; 7 positions agree with TRBD1. The CDR3 length is 15 residues. Trimming took 7 bases from V and 8 from J; bases not matched to a gene: 16. Germline CDR1 is SQVTM and CDR2 is ANQGSEA. The CDR3 DNA reads as TGCAGCGCCGGTGGCGCAGGGGGGACCGACGAAAAACTGTTTTTT. This gives the protein CSAGGAGGTDEKLFF. Full variable domain (rest looked up from reference TRBV29-1 and TRBJ1-4): SAVISQKPSRDICQRGTSLTIQCQVDSQVTMMFWYRQQPGQSLTLIATANQGSEATYESGFVIDKFPISRPNLTFSTLTVSNMSPEDSSIYLCSAGGAGGTDEKLFFGSGTQLSVL.

This chain uses TRBV7-2 with TRBJ2-1; D is perhaps TRBD1 (5 bases). CDR1 is SGHTA and CDR2 is FQGNSA in the germline V gene. This CDR3 is built from 15 residues. Deletions cut 2 bases from V and 0 bases from J, with 8 bases between. Here the CDR3 DNA reads TGTGCCAGCAGCTTAACAGGAGACTCCTACAATGAGCAGTTCTTC. Protein product: CASSLTGDSYNEQFF.

V is TRBV5-1 and J is TRBJ2-5, with TRBD1 as a possible D gene (6 bases). There are 15 residues in the CDR3. Germline CDR1 and CDR2: SGHRS and YFSETQ. Trimming cost V 0 bases and J 2 bases, with 11 bases left between them. The CDR3 DNA follows: TGCGCCAGCAGCTTGGTAGGACAGAGACAAGAGACCCAGTACTTC. It is translated as CASSLVGQRQETQYF.

The chain is built from TRBV25-1 and TRBJ1-5, with 11 bases aligning to TRBD1. The length of the CDR3 is 17 residues. Germline trimming cut 6 bases from V and 4 bases from J; bases unmatched to any gene: 11. Germline V gives CDR1 MGHDK, CDR2 SYGVNS. The CDR3 sequence: CASRRTGGGVLNQPQHF. The CDR3 DNA sequence: TGTGCCAGCAGGCGGACAGGGGGCGGGGTCCTTAATCAGCCCCAGCATTTT.

This chain links TRBV28 with TRBJ2-5, with a weak D call TRBD2 (6 bases). The J call may not be correct, given that the DNA end is closer to TRBJ2-7. The germline CDR1 and CDR2 sequences are MDHEN and SYDVKM. CDR3 size: 15 residues. CDR3 sequence: CASSLGEAGIYEQYF. The CDR3 nucleotides read TGTGCCAGCAGTTTAGGGGAGGCGGGCATCTACGAGCAGTACTTC.

The chain recombines TRBV28 with TRBJ2-5, with a possible D match to TRBD2 (7 bases). CDR3 length: 14 residues. Germline-derived CDR1 and CDR2 are MDHEN and SYDVKM. V lost 6 bases and J 7 bases, leaving 18 bases between the germline ends. DNA for the CDR3: TGTGCCAGCAGAAATGGCCCGGGGGGCGGGACCCAGTACTTC. Its translation: CASRNGPGGGTQYF.